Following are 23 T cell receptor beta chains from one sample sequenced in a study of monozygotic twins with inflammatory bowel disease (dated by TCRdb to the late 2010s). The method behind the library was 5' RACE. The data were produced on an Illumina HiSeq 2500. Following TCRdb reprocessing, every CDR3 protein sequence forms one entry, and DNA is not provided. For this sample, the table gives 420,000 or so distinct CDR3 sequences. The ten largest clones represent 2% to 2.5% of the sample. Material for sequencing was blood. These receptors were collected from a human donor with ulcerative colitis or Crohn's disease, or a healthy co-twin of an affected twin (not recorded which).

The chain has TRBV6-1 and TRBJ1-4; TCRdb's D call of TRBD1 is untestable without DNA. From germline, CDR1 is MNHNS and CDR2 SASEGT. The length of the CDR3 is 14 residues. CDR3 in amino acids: CASSLDRINEKLFF.

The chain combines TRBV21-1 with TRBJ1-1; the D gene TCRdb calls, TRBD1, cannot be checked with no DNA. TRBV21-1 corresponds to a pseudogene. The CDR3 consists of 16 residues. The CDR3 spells CASSKKRQGSGTEAFF.

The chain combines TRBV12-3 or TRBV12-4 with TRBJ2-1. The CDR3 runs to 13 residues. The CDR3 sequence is CASSLSTGDEQFF.

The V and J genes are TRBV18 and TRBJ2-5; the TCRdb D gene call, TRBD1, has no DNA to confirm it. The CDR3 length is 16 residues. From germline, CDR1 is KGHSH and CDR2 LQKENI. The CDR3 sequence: CASSPLFRPGEETQYF.

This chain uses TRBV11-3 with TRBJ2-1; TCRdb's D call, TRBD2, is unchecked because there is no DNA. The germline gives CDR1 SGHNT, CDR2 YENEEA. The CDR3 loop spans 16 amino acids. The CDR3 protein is CASSLGAGGSNNEQFF.

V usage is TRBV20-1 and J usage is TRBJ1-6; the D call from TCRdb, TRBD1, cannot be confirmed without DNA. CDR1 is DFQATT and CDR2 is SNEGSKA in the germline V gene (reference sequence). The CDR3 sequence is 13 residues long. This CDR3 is CSARGGGFSPLHF.

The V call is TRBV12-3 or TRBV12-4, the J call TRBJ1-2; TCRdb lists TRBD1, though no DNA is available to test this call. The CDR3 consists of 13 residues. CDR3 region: CASSLGQGGGYTF.

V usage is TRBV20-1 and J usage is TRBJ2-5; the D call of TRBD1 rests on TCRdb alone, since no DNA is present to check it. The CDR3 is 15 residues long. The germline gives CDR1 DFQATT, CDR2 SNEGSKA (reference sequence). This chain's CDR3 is CSATVRGGFEETQYF.

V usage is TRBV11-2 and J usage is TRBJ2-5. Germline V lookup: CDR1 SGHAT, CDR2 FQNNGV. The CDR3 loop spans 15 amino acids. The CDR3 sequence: CASSPITAVQETQYF.

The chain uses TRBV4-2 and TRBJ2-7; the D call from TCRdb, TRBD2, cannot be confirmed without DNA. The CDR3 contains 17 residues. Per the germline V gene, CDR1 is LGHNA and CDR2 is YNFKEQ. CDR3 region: CASSQAARTSIPYEQYF.

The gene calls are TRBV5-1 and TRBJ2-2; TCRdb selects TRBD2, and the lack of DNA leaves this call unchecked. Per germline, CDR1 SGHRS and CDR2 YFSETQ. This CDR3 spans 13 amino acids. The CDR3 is CASSPSTTGELFF. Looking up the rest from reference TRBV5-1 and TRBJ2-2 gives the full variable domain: KAGVTQTPRYLIKTRGQQVTLSCSPISGHRSVSWYQQTPGQGLQFLFEYFSETQRNKGNFPGRFSGRQFSNSRSEMNVSTLELGDSALYLCASSPSTTGELFFGEGSRLTVL.

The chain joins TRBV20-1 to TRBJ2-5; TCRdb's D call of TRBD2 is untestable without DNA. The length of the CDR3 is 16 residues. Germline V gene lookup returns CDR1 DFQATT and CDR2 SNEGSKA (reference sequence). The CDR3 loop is CSAFDLAGGSSETQYF.

This CDR3 is CASSLRAGASYNEQFF. This chain links TRBV12-3 or TRBV12-4 with TRBJ2-1; the D gene TCRdb calls, TRBD1, cannot be checked with no DNA. The CDR3 runs to 16 residues.

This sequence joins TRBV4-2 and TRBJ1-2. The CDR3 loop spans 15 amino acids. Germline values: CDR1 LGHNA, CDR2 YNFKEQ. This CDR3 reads CASSQDRNTNYGYTF.

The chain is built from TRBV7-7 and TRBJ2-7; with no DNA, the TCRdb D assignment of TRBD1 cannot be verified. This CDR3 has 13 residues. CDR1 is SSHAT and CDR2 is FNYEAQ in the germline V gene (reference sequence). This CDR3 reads CASSLSGGNEQYF.

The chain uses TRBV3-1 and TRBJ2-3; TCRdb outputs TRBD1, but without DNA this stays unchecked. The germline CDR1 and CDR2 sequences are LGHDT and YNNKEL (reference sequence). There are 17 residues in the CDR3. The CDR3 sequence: CASSLKGGARSTDTQYF.

The CDR3 reads CASRTQGSYNSPLHF. The V and J genes are TRBV6-1 and TRBJ1-6. CDR3 length: 15 amino acids. Germline lookup yields CDR1 MNHNS and CDR2 SASEGT.

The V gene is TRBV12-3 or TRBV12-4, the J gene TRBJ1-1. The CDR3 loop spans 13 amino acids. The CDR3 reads CATSGTANTEAFF.

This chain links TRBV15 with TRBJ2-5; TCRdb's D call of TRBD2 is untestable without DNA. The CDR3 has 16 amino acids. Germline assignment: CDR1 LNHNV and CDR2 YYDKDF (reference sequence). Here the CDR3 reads CATSRTPLAPEETQYF.

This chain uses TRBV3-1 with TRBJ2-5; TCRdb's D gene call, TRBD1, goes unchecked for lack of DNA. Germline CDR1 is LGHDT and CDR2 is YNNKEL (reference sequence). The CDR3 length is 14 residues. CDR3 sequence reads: CASSPTGVYETQYF.

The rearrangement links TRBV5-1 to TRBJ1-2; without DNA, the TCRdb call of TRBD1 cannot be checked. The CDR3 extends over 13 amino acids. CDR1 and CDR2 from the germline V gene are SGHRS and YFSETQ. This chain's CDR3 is CASSFNRGQGYTF. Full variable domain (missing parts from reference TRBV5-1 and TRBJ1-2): KAGVTQTPRYLIKTRGQQVTLSCSPISGHRSVSWYQQTPGQGLQFLFEYFSETQRNKGNFPGRFSGRQFSNSRSEMNVSTLELGDSALYLCASSFNRGQGYTFGSGTRLTVV.

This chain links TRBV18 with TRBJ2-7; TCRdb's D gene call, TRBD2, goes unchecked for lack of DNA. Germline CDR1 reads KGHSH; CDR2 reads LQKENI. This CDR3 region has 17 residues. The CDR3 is CASSPIRGLAGSYEQYF.

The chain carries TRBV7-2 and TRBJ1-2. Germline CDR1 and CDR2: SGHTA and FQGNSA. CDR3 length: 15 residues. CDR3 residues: CASSLGEGPNYGYTF.